Presented here are 5 T cell receptor beta chains from one specimen sequenced in a study of control samples from healthy donors and cancer patients. Here immunoSEQ multiplex PCR was the method, and the copy in TCRdb shows in-frame clones only, minus some. Among roughly 100,000 clones listed, around 89% were seen once. Sequenced: PBMCs. Receptors originate from a man in his 60s with lung cancer.

The V call is TRBV27, the J call TRBJ2-5; tentative D call: TRBD2 (5 bases). Germline V CDR1 and CDR2: MNHEY, SMNVEV (reference sequence). This CDR3 has 15 amino acids. With 5 bases removed from V and 2 bases from J, the gap between germline ends came to 15 bases. The CDR3 here is CASSLTAGGQETQYF. In DNA, the CDR3 is TGTGCCAGCAGTCTCACGGCAGGAGGACAAGAGACCCAGTACTTC.

This clone was recorded a few times. This sequence joins TRBV29-1 and TRBJ1-1; 9 bases match TRBD1. The CDR3 totals 14 residues. After removal of 4 bases from V and 3 bases from J, the junction contained 6 bases not matched to a gene. The V gene's germline CDR1 is SQVTM and CDR2 ANQGSEA. CDR3 sequence reads: CSVGTQGADTEAFF. Written as DNA, the CDR3 is TGCAGCGTTGGCACACAGGGGGCGGACACTGAAGCTTTCTTT.

The chain links TRBV12-3 or TRBV12-4 to TRBJ2-5; no firm D call. V was shortened by 3 bases and J by 3 bases, with 8 bases between the two germline ends. CDR3 length: 13 amino acids. The CDR3 bases are TGTGCCAGCAGTTTCTACACTGAAGAGACCCAGTACTTC. Translating gives CASSFYTEETQYF.

The genes are TRBV15 and TRBJ1-4, with D unclear. The V end was cut by 1 base, the J end by 4 bases, with 10 bases between. The CDR3 length is 15 residues. Germline V lookup: CDR1 LNHNV, CDR2 YYDKDF (reference sequence). CDR3 region: CATSRAPDGNEKLFF. The DNA for the CDR3 is TGTGCCACCAGCAGAGCCCCGGACGGTAATGAAAAACTGTTTTTT.

This clone was seen a few times. J is TRBJ1-1 and V is TRBV5-1; D uncertain. CDR1 and CDR2 from the germline V gene are SGHRS and YFSETQ. CDR3 size: 14 residues. V gave up 6 bases and J gave up 3 bases, with 15 bases separating them. This chain's CDR3 is CASNIQQTDTEAFF. As DNA, the CDR3 is TGCGCCAGCAACATACAACAGACCGACACTGAAGCTTTCTTT.